This entry is about one T cell receptor (beta chain). Its specificity is not known. The CDR3 contains 15 residues. V shed 4 bases, J shed 7 bases, and the junction held 7 bases outside the gene matches. Germline CDR1 KGHSH, CDR2 LQKENI. The data originate from a study of vaccination and CD4 T cells after COVID-19. The time point here: late sampling 161 to 241 days after vaccination in three convalescent patients. Treatment meaning: roughly 10-day PBMC culture with coronavirus spike peptide pools or control peptides (ViraFEST assay). An Oncomine TCR Beta short-read assay was used to sequence the DNA from cultured CD4+ T cells. Researchers extracted genomic DNA from CD4+ T cells that had been cultured. TCRdb re-analysed the PCR reads in MiXCR, keeping a single row per CDR3 protein. The table includes around 27,000 distinct CDR3 sequences, 36% detected once.

The V call is TRBV18, the J call TRBJ2-7, with 13 positions matching TRBD2. Specimen: CD4+ T cells from blood, cultured in vitro, collected about 7 months after SARS-CoV-2 vaccination. The sequence was collected from a human donor who had recovered from COVID-19. The CDR3 DNA is TGTGCCAGCTCACGAACTAGCGGGAGGGCCGATGAGCAGTACTTC. The encoded protein is CASSRTSGRADEQYF.